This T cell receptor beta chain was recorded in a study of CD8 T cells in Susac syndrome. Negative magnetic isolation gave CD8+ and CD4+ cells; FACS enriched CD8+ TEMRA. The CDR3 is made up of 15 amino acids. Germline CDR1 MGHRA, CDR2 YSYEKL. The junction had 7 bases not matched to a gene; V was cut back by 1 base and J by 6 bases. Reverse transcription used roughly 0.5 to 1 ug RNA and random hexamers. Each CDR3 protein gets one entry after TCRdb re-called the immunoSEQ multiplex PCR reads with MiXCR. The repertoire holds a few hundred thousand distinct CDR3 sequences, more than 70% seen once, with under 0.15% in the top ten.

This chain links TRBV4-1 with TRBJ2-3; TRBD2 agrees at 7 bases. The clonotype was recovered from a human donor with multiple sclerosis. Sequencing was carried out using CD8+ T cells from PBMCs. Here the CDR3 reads CASSQVGGTMDTQYF. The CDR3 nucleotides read TGCGCCAGCAGCCAAGTCGGGGGGACTATGGATACGCAGTATTTT.